What follows are 20 T cell receptor beta chains derived from one specimen sequenced in a study of blood T cell repertoires in COVID-19. Assay: immunoSEQ multiplex PCR; the TCRdb copy retains only in-frame clones and omits some. The sample holds about 89,000 clones, approximately 79% seen once. The sequenced sample consisted of peripheral blood. These receptors were taken from a woman aged 80 or older with acute or convalescent COVID-19.

For the CDR3, the DNA is TGTGCCAGCTCGCTTGGACAGGGGAAGACAGATACGCAGTATTTT. This gives the protein CASSLGQGKTDTQYF. This chain links TRBV18 with TRBJ2-3; 9 nucleotides match TRBD1. The CDR3 loop spans 15 amino acids. Germline CDR1 is KGHSH and CDR2 is LQKENI. Unmatched junction bases numbered 7, after V lost 6 bases and J lost 3 bases. Complete variable domain (other parts from reference TRBV18 and TRBJ2-3): NAGVMQNPRHLVRRRGQEARLRCSPMKGHSHVYWYRQLPEEGLKFMVYLQKENIIDESGMPKERFSAEFPKEGPSILRIQQVVRGDSAAYFCASSLGQGKTDTQYFGPGTRLTVL.

As regards this clone: Other DNA sequences from this sample encode an identical CDR3 as well. This chain links TRBV9 with TRBJ2-7; 8 bases are shared with TRBD2. Germline CDR1 and CDR2: SGDLS and YYNGEE. Trimming removed 0 bases from V and 6 bases from J; junction bases left unmatched: 8. This CDR3 has 15 residues. As DNA, the CDR3 is TGTGCCAGCAGCGTAGCAACGGGAGGGGTTGGCGAGCAGTACTTC. Its protein product is CASSVATGGVGEQYF.

About this clone itself: The same CDR3 arises from other DNA sequences in this sample as well. The chain has TRBV6-5 and TRBJ1-1; D remains ambiguous. Per the germline V gene, CDR1 is MNHEY and CDR2 is SVGAGI. The CDR3 contains 13 residues. V lost 2 bases and J 1 base, leaving 5 bases between the germline ends. CDR3 DNA: TGTGCCAGCAGTTACACCGGGAACACTGAAGCTTTCTTT. Amino acids: CASSYTGNTEAFF.

In this sample, this clone turned up a few times. The chain joins TRBV29-1 to TRBJ2-5, with 14 positions matching TRBD2. Germline-derived CDR1 and CDR2 are SQVTM and ANQGSEA. The CDR3 is 16 amino acids. After removal of 8 bases from V and 0 bases from J, the junction contained 8 bases not matched to a gene. The CDR3 bases are TGCAGCCTCAAAGGACTAGCGGGGGGAAACCAAGAGACCCAGTACTTC. This encodes CSLKGLAGGNQETQYF.

V and J are TRBV30 and TRBJ2-1, with a possible D match to TRBD1 (6 bases). Germline assignment: CDR1 GTSNPN and CDR2 SVGIG (reference sequence). The CDR3 length is 17 residues. V lost 1 base and J lost 8, with 24 bases in between. The CDR3 sequence is CAWSDPKRGWDRDEQFF. The CDR3 nucleotides are TGTGCCTGGAGTGACCCAAAAAGGGGGTGGGATCGGGATGAGCAGTTCTTC.

V usage is TRBV27 and J usage is TRBJ2-1; 8 bases line up with TRBD1. The CDR3 extends over 15 amino acids. The V and J ends lost 5 bases and 3 bases, in that order; junction bases with no gene match: 6. Looked up from germline, CDR1 is MNHEY and CDR2 is SMNVEV (reference sequence). Written as DNA, the CDR3 is TGTGCCAGCAGTCCCCTGGACAGGGACTACAATGAGCAGTTCTTC. As protein: CASSPLDRDYNEQFF.

This clone occurred a few times. The chain carries TRBV11-1 and TRBJ1-6; no firm D call. Trimming removed 5 bases from V and 8 bases from J, with 10 bases in between. The CDR3 contains 13 residues. In germline, CDR1 is SGHAT, CDR2 FQDESV (reference sequence). The DNA of the CDR3 is TGTGCCAGCAGCCACAATGAGGATTCACCCCTCCACTTT. Protein: CASSHNEDSPLHF.

The chain recombines TRBV7-2 with TRBJ1-5; 7 nucleotides match TRBD1. Germline CDR1 is SGHTA and CDR2 is FQGNSA. V was clipped by 3 bases and J by 7 bases; unmatched bases: 6. The CDR3 has 14 residues. The CDR3 nucleotides read TGTGCCAGCAGCTTTCGACAGGGAGACCAGCCCCAGCATTTT. Amino acid sequence: CASSFRQGDQPQHF.

This chain uses TRBV13 with TRBJ1-1; 7 positions agree with TRBD1. CDR1 is PRHDT, CDR2 FYEKMQ, per germline (reference sequence). This CDR3 is 16 amino acids long. V lost 5 bases to trimming and J lost 0 bases; unmatched junction nucleotides: 9. In nucleotides, the CDR3 is TGTGCCAGCAGCAGAGGGACAGCCCTAATGAACACTGAAGCTTTCTTT. Its protein product is CASSRGTALMNTEAFF.

Details on this clone: At one end, the junction sequence differs from germline, possibly due to a read error. CDR3 protein: CASSPGTGRLRDTGELFF. CDR3 nucleotide sequence: TGTGCTAGCAGCCCTGGGACAGGTCGGCTTAGGGACACCGGGGAGCTGTTTTTT. The V gene is TRBV7-7, the J gene TRBJ2-2; TRBD1 matches at 8 bases. The germline V gene encodes CDR1 SSHAT and CDR2 FNYEAQ (reference sequence). CDR3 length: 18 amino acids.

The chain uses TRBV7-2 and TRBJ1-4; 7 nucleotides align to TRBD1. The CDR3 spans 15 residues. The germline V gene has CDR1 SGHTA and CDR2 FQGNSA. The V segment lost 4 bases and the J segment 8 bases; nucleotides outside the gene matches: 10. CDR3 in amino acids: CASSSLGGSGEKLFF. The CDR3 nucleotides read TGTGCCAGCAGCTCTCTAGGGGGCTCGGGAGAAAAACTGTTTTTT. Looking up the rest from reference TRBV7-2 and TRBJ1-4 gives the full variable domain: GAGVSQSPSNKVTEKGKDVELRCDPISGHTALYWYRQSLGQGLEFLIYFQGNSAPDKSGLPSDRFSAERTGGSVSTLTIQRTQQEDSAVYLCASSSLGGSGEKLFFGSGTQLSVL.

The V and J genes are TRBV4-1 and TRBJ1-4, with TRBD1 as a possible D gene (5 bases). The CDR3 loop spans 17 amino acids. The V end lost 0 bases, the J end lost 0 bases, and 11 bases lay between the germline ends. Per the germline V gene, CDR1 is MGHRA and CDR2 is YSYEKL. In nucleotides, the CDR3 is TGCGCCAGCAGCCAAGACAGACAGTTTGCAACTAATGAAAAACTGTTTTTT. Translated: CASSQDRQFATNEKLFF.

The rearrangement links TRBV5-5 to TRBJ2-7; 9 nucleotides line up with TRBD1. V was clipped by 1 base and J by 1 base; unmatched bases: 3. Germline CDR1 SGHKS, CDR2 YYEKEE (reference sequence). The CDR3 is 15 residues long. Here the CDR3 reads CASSLTGTGSYEQYF. For the CDR3, the DNA is TGTGCCAGCAGCTTGACCGGGACAGGGTCCTACGAGCAGTACTTC.

V gene TRBV11-1 combines with J gene TRBJ1-1; a weak D match, TRBD1 (5 bases). The CDR3 sequence is 13 residues long. From germline, CDR1 is SGHAT and CDR2 FQDESV (reference sequence). Trimming shortened V by 5 bases and J by 1 base, and 8 bases separated the two germline ends. CDR3 DNA: TGTGCCAGCAGCGCCACAGGGAACACTGAAGCTTTCTTT. It specifies CASSATGNTEAFF.

J is TRBJ1-5 and V is TRBV6-6; D possibly corresponds to TRBD1 (5 bases). The CDR3 has 15 residues. The V and J ends lost 6 bases and 2 bases respectively, with 14 bases between them. Germline CDR1 MNHNY, CDR2 SVGAGI (reference sequence). CDR3 residues: CASSHGTGGNQPQHF. The CDR3 DNA follows: TGTGCCAGCAGCCACGGGACTGGAGGCAATCAGCCCCAGCATTTT.

This chain joins TRBV3-1 (or the pseudogene TRBV3-2) and TRBJ1-2; a weak D match, TRBD1 (5 bases). Germline V lookup: CDR1 LGHDT, CDR2 YNNKEL (reference sequence). Trimming took off 4 bases at V and 8 bases at J, with 11 bases between the two ends. The CDR3 covers 12 residues. CDR3 sequence (DNA): TGTGCCAGCAGCCTACAGGACGGCGGCTACACCTTC. Protein sequence: CASSLQDGGYTF.

This sequence joins TRBV2 and TRBJ2-3, with a weak D call TRBD1 (6 bases). V lost 10 bases and J 5 bases, leaving 16 bases between the germline ends. The germline CDR1 and CDR2 sequences are SNHLY and FYNNEI. There are 13 residues in the CDR3. This CDR3 is CAIHRDIQDTQYF. CDR3 in DNA: TGTGCCATTCACCGGGACATTCAAGATACGCAGTATTTT.

This clone has only one observation. The CDR3 protein is CASSKGNPGNTIYF. The CDR3, as DNA: TGTGCCAGCTCAAAGGGGAATCCTGGAAACACCATATATTTT. This sequence joins TRBV18 and TRBJ1-3; TRBD1 is a possible D gene (5 bases). There are 14 residues in the CDR3. V lost 5 bases to trimming and J lost 2 bases, with 10 bases between them. Germline CDR1 reads KGHSH; CDR2 reads LQKENI.

This clone occurred many times. CDR3 region: CASSRSVSGTEAFF. CDR3 DNA sequence: TGTGCCAGCAGCCGATCGGTGAGTGGCACTGAAGCTTTCTTT. This chain connects TRBV14 to TRBJ1-1; D is uncertain. Germline-derived CDR1 and CDR2 are SGHDN and FVKESK. The CDR3 has 14 residues. The V gene lost 4 bases and the J gene lost 4 bases, with 13 bases spanning the gap.

The V gene is TRBV7-2, the J gene TRBJ1-5; D possibly corresponds to TRBD1 (6 bases). This CDR3 region has 14 residues. CDR1 SGHTA and CDR2 FQGNSA come from the germline V gene. Trimming pared 1 base from V and 6 bases from J, leaving 10 bases between. CDR3 sequence (DNA): TGTGCCAGCAGCTTAGTTCAGGGGCCTCAGCCCCAGCATTTT. It yields the protein CASSLVQGPQPQHF. The entire variable domain, with the rest obtained from reference TRBV7-2 and TRBJ1-5, is as follows: GAGVSQSPSNKVTEKGKDVELRCDPISGHTALYWYRQSLGQGLEFLIYFQGNSAPDKSGLPSDRFSAERTGGSVSTLTIQRTQQEDSAVYLCASSLVQGPQPQHFGDGTRLSIL.